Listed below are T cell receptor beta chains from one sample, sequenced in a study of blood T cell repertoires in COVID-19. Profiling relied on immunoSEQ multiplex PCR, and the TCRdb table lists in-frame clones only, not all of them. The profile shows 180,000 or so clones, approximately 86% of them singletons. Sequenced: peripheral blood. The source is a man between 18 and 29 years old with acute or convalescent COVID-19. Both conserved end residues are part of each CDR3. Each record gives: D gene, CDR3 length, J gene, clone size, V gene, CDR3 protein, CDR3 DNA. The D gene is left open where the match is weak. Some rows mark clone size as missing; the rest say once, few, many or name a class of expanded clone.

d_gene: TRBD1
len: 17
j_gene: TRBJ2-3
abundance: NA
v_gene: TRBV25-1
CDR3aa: CASSEYYDRGRGDTQYF
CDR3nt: TGTGCCAGCAGTGAATATTACGACAGGGGGCGTGGAGATACGCAGTATTTT

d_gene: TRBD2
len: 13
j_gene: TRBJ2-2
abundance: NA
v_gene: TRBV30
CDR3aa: CARALAGTGELFF
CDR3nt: TGTGCCCGAGCCTTAGCGGGGACCGGGGAGCTGTTTTTT

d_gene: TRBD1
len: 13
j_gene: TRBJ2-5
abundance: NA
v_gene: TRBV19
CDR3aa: CASSTDREETQYF
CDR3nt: TGTGCCAGTAGTACAGACAGGGAAGAGACCCAGTACTTC

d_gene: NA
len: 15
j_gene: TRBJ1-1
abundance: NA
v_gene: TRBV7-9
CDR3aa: CASSLAQGSYTEAFF
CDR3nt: TGTGCCAGCAGCTTAGCGCAGGGTTCGTACACTGAAGCTTTCTTT

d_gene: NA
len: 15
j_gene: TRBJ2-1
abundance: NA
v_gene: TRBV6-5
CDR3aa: CASRNYALSGNEQFF
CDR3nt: TGTGCCAGCAGGAACTACGCTCTGAGTGGGAATGAGCAGTTCTTC

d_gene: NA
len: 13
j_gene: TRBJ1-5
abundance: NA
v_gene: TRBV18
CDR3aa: CASHTGGSQPQHF
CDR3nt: TGTGCCAGCCATACGGGGGGATCTCAGCCCCAGCATTTT

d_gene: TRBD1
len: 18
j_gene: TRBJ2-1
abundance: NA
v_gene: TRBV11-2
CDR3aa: CASSLDIRQGALFNEQFF
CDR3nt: TGTGCCAGCAGCTTAGACATTAGACAGGGGGCCTTGTTCAATGAGCAGTTCTTC

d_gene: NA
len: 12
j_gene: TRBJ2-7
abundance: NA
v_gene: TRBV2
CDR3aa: CASSENSSEQYF
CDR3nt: TGTGCCAGCAGTGAGAACAGTTCCGAGCAGTACTTC

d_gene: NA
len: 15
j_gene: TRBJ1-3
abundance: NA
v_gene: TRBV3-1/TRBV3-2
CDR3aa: CASSQHSNSGNTIYF
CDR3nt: TGTGCCAGCAGCCAGCACTCCAACTCTGGAAACACCATATATTTT

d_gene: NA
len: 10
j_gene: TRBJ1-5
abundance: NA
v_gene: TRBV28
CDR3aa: CASNRQPQHF
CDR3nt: TGTGCCAGCAATCGGCAGCCCCAGCATTTT

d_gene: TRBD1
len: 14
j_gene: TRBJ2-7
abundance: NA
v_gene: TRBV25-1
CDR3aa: CASSEGTGLHEQYF
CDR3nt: TGTGCCAGCAGTGAAGGGACAGGGCTACACGAGCAGTACTTC

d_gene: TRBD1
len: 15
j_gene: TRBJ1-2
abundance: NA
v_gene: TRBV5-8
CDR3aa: CASSLVVTGDNGYTF
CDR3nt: TGTGCCAGCAGCTTGGTAGTGACAGGGGACAATGGCTACACCTTC

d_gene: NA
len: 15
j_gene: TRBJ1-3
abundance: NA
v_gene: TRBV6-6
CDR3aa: CASSYSEDSGNTIYF
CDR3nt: TGTGCCAGCAGTTACTCGGAGGACTCTGGAAACACCATATATTTT

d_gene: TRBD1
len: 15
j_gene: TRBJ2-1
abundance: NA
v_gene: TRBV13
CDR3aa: CASSFLRQGGNEQFF
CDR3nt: TGTGCCAGCAGCTTCCTTAGACAGGGTGGAAATGAGCAGTTCTTC

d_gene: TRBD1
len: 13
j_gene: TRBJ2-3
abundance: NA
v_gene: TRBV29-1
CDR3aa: CSATQGSADTQYF
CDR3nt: TGCAGCGCTACACAGGGGTCGGCTGATACGCAGTATTTT

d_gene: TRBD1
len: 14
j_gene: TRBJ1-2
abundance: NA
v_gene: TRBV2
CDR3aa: CASLGQGGIYGYTF
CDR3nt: TGTGCCAGCCTGGGACAGGGGGGTATCTATGGCTACACCTTC

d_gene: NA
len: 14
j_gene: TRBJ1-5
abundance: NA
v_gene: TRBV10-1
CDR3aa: CASSESGADQPQHF
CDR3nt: TGCGCCAGCAGTGAGTCAGGGGCGGATCAGCCCCAGCATTTT

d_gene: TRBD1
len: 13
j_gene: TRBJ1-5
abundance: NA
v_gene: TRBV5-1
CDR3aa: CASRRDSNQPQHF
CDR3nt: TGCGCCAGCCGGCGGGACAGCAATCAACCCCAGCATTTT

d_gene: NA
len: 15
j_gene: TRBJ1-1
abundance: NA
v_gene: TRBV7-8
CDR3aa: CASSLRTGSNTEAFF
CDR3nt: TGTGCCAGCAGCTTGAGAACCGGGTCCAACACTGAAGCTTTCTTT

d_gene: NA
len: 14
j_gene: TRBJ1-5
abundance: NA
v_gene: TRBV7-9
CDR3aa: CASSHQGSNQPQHF
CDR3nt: TGTGCCAGCAGTCATCAGGGTAGCAATCAGCCCCAGCATTTT

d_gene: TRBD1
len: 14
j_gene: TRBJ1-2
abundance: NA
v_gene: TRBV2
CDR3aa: CASSARDRGNGYTF
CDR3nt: TGTGCCAGCAGTGCCCGGGACAGGGGCAACGGCTACACCTTC

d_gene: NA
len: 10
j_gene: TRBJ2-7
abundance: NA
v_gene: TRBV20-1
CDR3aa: CSASRYEQYF
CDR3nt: TGCAGTGCTTCCCGCTACGAGCAGTACTTC

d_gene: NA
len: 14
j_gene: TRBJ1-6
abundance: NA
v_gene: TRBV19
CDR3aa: CASSFGEGNSPLHF
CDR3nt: TGTGCCAGTAGTTTCGGGGAGGGGAATTCACCCCTCCACTTT

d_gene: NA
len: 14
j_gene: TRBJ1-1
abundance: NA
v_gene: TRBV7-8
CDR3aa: CASSLSELNTEAFF
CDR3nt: TGTGCCAGCAGCTTGAGCGAACTGAACACTGAAGCTTTCTTT

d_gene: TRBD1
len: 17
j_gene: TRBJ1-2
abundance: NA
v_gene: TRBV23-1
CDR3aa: CASSQYPGQGTNYGYTF
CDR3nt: TGCGCCAGCAGTCAATACCCGGGACAGGGTACCAACTATGGCTACACCTTC

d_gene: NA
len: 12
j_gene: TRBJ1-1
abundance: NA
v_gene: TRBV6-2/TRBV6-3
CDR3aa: CASSYSYLEAFF
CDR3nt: TGTGCCAGCAGTTACTCTTATCTTGAAGCTTTCTTT

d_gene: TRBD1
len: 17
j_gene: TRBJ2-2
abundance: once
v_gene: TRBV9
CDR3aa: CASSVRGTGTNTGELFF
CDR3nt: TGTGCCAGCAGCGTAAGGGGGACAGGGACCAACACCGGGGAGCTGTTTTTT

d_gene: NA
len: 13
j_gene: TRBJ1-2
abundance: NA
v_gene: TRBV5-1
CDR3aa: CASSLDSNYGYTF
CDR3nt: TGCGCCAGCAGCTTGGACAGTAACTATGGCTACACCTTC

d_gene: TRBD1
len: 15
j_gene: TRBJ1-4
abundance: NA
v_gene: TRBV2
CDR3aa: CASTSSGTGGEKLFF
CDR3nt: TGTGCCAGCACCTCAAGCGGGACAGGGGGTGAAAAACTGTTTTTT

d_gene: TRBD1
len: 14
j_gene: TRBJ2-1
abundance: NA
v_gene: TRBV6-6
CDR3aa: CASSFTGDYNEQFF
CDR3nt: TGTGCCAGCAGTTTTACAGGGGACTACAATGAGCAGTTCTTC

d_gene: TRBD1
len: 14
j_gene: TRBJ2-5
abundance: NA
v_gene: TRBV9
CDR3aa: CASSGQGTQETQYF
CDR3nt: TGTGCCAGCAGCGGACAGGGAACCCAAGAGACCCAGTACTTC

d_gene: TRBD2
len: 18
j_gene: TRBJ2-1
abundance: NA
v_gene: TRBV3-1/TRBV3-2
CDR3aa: CASSQVAGVTTKYNEQFF
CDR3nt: TGTGCCAGCAGCCAAGTTGCGGGGGTGACCACCAAGTACAATGAGCAGTTCTTC

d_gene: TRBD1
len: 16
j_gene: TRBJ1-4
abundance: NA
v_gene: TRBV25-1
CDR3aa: CASSDHTQGIGEKLFF
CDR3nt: TGTGCCAGCAGTGACCACACACAGGGGATAGGAGAAAAACTGTTTTTT

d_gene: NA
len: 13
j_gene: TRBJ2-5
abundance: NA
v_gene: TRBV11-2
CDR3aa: CASRRTGKETQYF
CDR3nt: TGTGCCAGCAGGAGAACAGGGAAAGAGACCCAGTACTTC

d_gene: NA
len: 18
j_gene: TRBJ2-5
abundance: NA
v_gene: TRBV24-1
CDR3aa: CATSDSREFYVRGETQYF
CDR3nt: TGTGCCACCAGTGATTCTCGTGAGTTCTACGTCCGCGGGGAGACCCAGTACTTC

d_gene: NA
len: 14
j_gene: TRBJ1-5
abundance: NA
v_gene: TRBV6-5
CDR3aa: CASSYSTGGQPQHF
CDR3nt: TGTGCCAGCAGTTACTCGACAGGAGGCCAGCCCCAGCATTTT

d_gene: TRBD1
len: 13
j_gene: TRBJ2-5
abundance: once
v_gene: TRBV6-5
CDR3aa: CASRRQGRETQYF
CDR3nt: TGTGCCAGCAGACGACAGGGAAGGGAGACCCAGTACTTC

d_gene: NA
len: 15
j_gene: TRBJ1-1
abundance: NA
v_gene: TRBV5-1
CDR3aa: CASSWSQGANTEAFF
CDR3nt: TGCGCCAGCAGCTGGAGCCAGGGTGCGAACACTGAAGCTTTCTTT

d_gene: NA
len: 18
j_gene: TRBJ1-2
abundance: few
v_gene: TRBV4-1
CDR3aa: CASSQRKHWTEANYGYTF
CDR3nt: TGCGCCAGCAGCCAACGGAAACACTGGACAGAAGCTAACTATGGCTACACCTTC

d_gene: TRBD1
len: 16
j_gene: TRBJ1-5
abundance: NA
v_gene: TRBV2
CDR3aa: CASSRDRGLPNQPQHF
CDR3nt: TGTGCCAGCAGCCGGGACAGGGGGCTCCCCAATCAGCCCCAGCATTTT

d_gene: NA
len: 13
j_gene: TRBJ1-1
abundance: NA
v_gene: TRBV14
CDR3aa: CASSPFPRTEAFF
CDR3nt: TGTGCCAGCAGCCCATTTCCCCGGACTGAAGCTTTCTTT

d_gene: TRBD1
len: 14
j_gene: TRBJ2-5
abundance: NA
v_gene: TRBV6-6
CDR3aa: CASSGQGVGETQYF
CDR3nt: TGTGCCAGCAGCGGACAGGGGGTCGGGGAGACCCAGTACTTC

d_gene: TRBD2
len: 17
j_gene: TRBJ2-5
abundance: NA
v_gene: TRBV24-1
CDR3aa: CATSDLRGGGSQETQYF
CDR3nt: TGTGCCACCAGTGATTTACGGGGGGGCGGATCTCAAGAGACCCAGTACTTC

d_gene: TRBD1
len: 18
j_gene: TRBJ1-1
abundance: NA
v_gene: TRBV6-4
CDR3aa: CASMPGQDSSRRYTEAFF
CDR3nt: TGTGCCAGCATGCCAGGACAGGACTCATCTCGTAGGTACACTGAAGCTTTCTTT

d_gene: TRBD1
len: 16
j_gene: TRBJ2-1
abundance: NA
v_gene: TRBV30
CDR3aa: CAWISGQVRWRNEQFF
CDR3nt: TGTGCCTGGATTTCGGGACAGGTTAGGTGGAGGAATGAGCAGTTCTTC

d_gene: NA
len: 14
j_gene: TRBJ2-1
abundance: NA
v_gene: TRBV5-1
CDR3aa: CASSAREPYNEQFF
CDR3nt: TGCGCCAGCAGCGCTCGAGAACCTTACAATGAGCAGTTCTTC

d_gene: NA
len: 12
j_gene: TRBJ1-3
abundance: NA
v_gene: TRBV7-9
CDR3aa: CASSRGSYTIYF
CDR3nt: TGTGCCAGCAGCCGCGGATCCTACACCATATATTTT

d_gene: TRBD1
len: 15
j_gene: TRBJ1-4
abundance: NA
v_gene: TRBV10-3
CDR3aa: CAISAGGFGNEKLFF
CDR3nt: TGTGCCATCTCCGCAGGGGGCTTCGGTAATGAAAAACTGTTTTTT

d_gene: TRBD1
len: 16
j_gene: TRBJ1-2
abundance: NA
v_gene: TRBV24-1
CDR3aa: CATSDSPGQGGFGYTF
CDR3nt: TGTGCCACCAGTGATTCCCCGGGACAGGGAGGATTTGGCTACACCTTC

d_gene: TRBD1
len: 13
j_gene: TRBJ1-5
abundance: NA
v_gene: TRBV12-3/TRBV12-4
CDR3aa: CASSWTGFQPQHF
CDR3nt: TGTGCCAGCAGCTGGACAGGGTTTCAGCCCCAGCATTTT

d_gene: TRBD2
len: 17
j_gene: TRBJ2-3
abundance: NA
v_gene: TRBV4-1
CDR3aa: CASSRSPTSGGPDTQYF
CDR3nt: TGCGCCAGCAGCCGAAGTCCAACTAGCGGGGGACCAGATACGCAGTATTTT

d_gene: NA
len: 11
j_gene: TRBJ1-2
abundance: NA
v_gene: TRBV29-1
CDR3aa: CSVPSGYGYTF
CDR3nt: TGCAGCGTTCCGTCCGGCTATGGCTACACCTTC

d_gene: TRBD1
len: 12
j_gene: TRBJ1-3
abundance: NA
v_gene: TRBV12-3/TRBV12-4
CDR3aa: CASSLTGDTIYF
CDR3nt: TGTGCCAGCAGTTTGACAGGGGACACCATATATTTT

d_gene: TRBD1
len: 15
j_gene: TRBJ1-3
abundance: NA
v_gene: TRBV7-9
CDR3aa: CASSSTGGKGNTIYF
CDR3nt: TGTGCCAGCAGCTCGACAGGGGGTAAAGGAAACACCATATATTTT